Reported below is one TCR beta chain. Repertoires were generated with immunoSEQ multiplex PCR, while TCRdb's copy carries only in-frame clones and drops some. The sample has 150,000 to 250,000 clones; approximately 86% are singletons. V was cut by 4 bases and J by 1 base, with 12 bases left in between. The CDR3 has 15 amino acids. The germline V gene has CDR1 LNHDA and CDR2 SQIVND (reference sequence). The sample comes from a study of blood T cell repertoires in COVID-19. The sequencing input was PBMCs or T cells enriched from blood (not recorded which). This clonotype was sampled from a woman aged 30 to 39 who had recovered from COVID-19. The chain carries TRBV19 and TRBJ2-3; maybe TRBD1 (6 bases). CDR3 sequence: CASSKQGLRTDTQYF. The CDR3 DNA is TGTGCCAGTAGTAAACAGGGTTTGCGCACAGATACGCAGTATTTT.